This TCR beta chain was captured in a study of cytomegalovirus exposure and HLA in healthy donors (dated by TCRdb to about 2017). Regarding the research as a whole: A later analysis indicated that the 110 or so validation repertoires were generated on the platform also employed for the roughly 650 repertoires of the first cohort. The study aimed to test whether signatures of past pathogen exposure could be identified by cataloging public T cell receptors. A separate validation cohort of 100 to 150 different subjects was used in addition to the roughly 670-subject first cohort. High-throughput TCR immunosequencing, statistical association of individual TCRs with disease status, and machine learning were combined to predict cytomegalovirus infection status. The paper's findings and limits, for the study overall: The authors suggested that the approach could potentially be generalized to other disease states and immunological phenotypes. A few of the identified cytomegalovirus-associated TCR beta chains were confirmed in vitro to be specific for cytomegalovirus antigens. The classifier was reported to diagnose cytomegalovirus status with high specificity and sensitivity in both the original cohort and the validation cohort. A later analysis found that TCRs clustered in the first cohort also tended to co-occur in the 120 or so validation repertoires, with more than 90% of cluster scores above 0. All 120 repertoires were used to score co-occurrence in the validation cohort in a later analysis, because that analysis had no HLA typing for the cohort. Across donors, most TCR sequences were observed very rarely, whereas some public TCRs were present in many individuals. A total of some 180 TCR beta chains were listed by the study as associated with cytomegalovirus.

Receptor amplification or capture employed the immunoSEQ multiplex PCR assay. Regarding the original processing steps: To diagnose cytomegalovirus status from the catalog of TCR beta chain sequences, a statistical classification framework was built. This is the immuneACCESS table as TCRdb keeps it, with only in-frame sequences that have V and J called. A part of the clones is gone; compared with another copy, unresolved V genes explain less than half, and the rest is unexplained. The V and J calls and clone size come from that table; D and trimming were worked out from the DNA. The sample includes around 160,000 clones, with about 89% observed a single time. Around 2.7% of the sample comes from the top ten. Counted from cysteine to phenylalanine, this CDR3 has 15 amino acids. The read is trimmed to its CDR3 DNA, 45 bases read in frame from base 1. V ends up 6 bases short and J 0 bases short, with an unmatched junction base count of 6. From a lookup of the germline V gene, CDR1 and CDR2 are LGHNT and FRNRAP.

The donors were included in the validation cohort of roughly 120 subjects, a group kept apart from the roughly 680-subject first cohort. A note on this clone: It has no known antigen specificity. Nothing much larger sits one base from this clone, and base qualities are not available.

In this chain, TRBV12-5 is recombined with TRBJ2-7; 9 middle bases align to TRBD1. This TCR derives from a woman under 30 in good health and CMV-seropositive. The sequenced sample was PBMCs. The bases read TGTGCTAGTGGCAAGGGGGACAGGGTCTCCTACGAGCAGTACTTC. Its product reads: CASGKGDRVSYEQYF.